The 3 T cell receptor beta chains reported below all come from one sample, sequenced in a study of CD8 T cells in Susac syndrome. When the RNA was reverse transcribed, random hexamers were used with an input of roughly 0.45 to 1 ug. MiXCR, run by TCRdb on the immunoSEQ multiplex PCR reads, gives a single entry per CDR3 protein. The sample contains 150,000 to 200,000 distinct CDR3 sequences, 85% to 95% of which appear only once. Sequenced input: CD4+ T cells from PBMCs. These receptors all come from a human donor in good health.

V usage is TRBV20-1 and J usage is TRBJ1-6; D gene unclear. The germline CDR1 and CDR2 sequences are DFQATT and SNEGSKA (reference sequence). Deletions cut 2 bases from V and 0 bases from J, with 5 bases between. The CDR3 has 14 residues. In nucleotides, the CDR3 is TGCAGTGCTAGAAATCCCTCCTATAATTCACCCCTCCACTTT. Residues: CSARNPSYNSPLHF.

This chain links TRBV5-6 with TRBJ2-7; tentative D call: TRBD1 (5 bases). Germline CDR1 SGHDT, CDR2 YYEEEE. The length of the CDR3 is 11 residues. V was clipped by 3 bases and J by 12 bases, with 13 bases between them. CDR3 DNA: TGTGCCAGCAGCTCCAGGACAATACGGTACTTC. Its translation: CASSSRTIRYF.

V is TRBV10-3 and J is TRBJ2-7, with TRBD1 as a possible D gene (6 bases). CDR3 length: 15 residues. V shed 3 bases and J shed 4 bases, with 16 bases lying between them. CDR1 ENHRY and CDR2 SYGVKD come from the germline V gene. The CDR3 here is CAISESIEGEYEQYF. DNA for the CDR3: TGTGCCATCAGTGAAAGTATAGAGGGGGAATACGAGCAGTACTTC.